Included here is one TCR beta chain sequence, with context. TCRdb's copy holds only in-frame clones and misses some; the assay was immunoSEQ multiplex PCR. Of approximately 170,000 clones listed, around 90% are singletons. This entry belongs to a study of radiation and T cells in renal cell carcinoma. As for time point: blood 4 weeks post-SBRT, at nephrectomy. Treatment reported: 15 Gy SBRT to primary tumor, nephrectomy 4 weeks later. This CDR3 is 14 amino acids long. Germline V gene sequence: CDR1 LNHDA, CDR2 SQIVND (reference sequence). V was cut by 3 bases and J by 5 bases, with 10 bases left in between.

The source of this sequence is a woman aged 50 to 60 with renal cell carcinoma. Sequences were derived from blood, sampled from a patient whose treatment included radiotherapy and nephrectomy. The V gene is TRBV19, the J gene TRBJ1-4; a weak D match, TRBD1 (6 bases). CDR3 nucleotide sequence: TGTGCCAGTAGTATCGGGACAAAGAATGAAAAACTGTTTTTT. Translation: CASSIGTKNEKLFF.